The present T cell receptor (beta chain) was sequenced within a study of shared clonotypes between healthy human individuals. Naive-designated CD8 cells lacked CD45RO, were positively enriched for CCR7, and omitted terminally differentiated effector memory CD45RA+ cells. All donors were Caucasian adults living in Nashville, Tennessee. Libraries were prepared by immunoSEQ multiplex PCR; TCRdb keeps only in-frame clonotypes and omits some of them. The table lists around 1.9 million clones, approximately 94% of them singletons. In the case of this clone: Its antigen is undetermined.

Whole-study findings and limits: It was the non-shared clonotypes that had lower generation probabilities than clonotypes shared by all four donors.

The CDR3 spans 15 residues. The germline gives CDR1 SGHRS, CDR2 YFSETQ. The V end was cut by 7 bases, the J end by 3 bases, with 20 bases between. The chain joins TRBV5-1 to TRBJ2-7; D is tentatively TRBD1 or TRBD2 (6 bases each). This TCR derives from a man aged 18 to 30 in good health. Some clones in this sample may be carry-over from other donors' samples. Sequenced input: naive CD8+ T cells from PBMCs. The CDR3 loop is CASHREAGPFYEQYF. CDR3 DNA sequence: TGCGCCAGCCACAGGGAGGCGGGACCCTTCTACGAGCAGTACTTC.